This T cell receptor gamma chain was found in a study of gamma delta lymphoproliferative disorders and STAT genes. Study-wide background: Gamma-chain libraries were built from at least 50 ng of genomic DNA with the LymphoTrack Dx TCRG Assay. Overall study findings and caveats: Delta repertoires did not separate groups, but patient gamma repertoires clustered apart. Nearly all major patient gamma and delta clonotypes were public; only a couple of gamma clonotypes were disease-private.

This clone was seen just once. What it binds is unknown. The DNA is omitted, as the CDR3 cannot be located on it reliably, and the CDR3 follows TCRdb's listing. PBMCs from patients and controls supplied the genomic DNA for sequencing. Controls were healthy adult blood donors matched for age and sex. TCRdb repeated clone calling on the multiplex PCR reads with CATT. Found here are about 1,500 gamma-chain clones, 9.9% of them singletons; the top ten hold 25%. The clonotype originates from a human donor in good health. Sequences were obtained from blood.

This CDR3 reads CATWDTRGCKGNSLAVEQHF. The V gene was identified as TRGV3, while no J gene was called. The CDR3 adds up to 20 amino acids, both ends counted. Germline V CDR1 and CDR2: VTNTFY, YDVSTARD (reference sequence).